Below, 30 T cell receptor beta chains from the same sample are listed, as sequenced in a study of blood T cell repertoires in COVID-19. The data were produced by immunoSEQ multiplex PCR, yet TCRdb's version contains in-frame clones alone and is incomplete. The repertoire consists of 90,000 to 150,000 clones, with roughly 80% occurring once and the leading ten covering 5.5% to 7%. Sequencing input: peripheral blood. These receptor sequences come from an older man with acute or convalescent COVID-19.

The chain recombines TRBV28 with TRBJ1-2, with TRBD1 identical over 9 bases. Trimming at V came to 7 bases and at J to 8 bases, leaving 17 bases not matched to a gene. CDR3 length equals 16 residues. Germline CDR1 reads MDHEN; CDR2 reads SYDVKM. The CDR3 spells CASKPPNLDRGGGYTF. As DNA, the CDR3 is TGTGCCAGCAAGCCGCCCAATTTAGACAGGGGGGGCGGCTACACCTTC.

V gene TRBV18 combines with J gene TRBJ2-7, with 8 bases identical to TRBD1. Germline CDR1 reads KGHSH; CDR2 reads LQKENI. The CDR3 loop spans 16 amino acids. V shed 2 bases, J shed 0 bases, and the junction held 6 bases outside the gene matches. This CDR3 reads CASSPLGQESSYEQYF. The CDR3 DNA sequence: TGTGCCAGCTCACCATTGGGACAGGAGAGCTCCTACGAGCAGTACTTC.

The chain couples TRBV12-3 or TRBV12-4 to TRBJ1-1, with 10 nucleotides matching TRBD1. J was trimmed by 7 bases and V by 5 bases; bases with no gene match: 4. There are 13 residues in the CDR3. CDR3 DNA: TGTGCCAGCAGTCTGACAGGGGGCGTTGAAGCTTTCTTT. It is translated as CASSLTGGVEAFF.

The gene calls are TRBV2 and TRBJ1-5; TRBD1 might be the D (5 bases). This CDR3 spans 13 amino acids. The germline V gene has CDR1 SNHLY and CDR2 FYNNEI. V was trimmed by 5 bases and J by 9 bases, leaving 14 bases between them. In DNA, the CDR3 is TGTGCCAGCAGTTTAAGCGGGGCCAGGCCCCAGCATTTT. As protein: CASSLSGARPQHF.

CDR3 residues: CASSTGQSLYGYTF. The CDR3 DNA reads as TGCGCCAGCAGCACCGGACAGTCACTCTATGGCTACACCTTC. The V and J genes are TRBV5-1 and TRBJ1-2, with D possibly being TRBD1 (6 bases). V lost 4 bases and J 4 bases, leaving 14 bases between the germline ends. This CDR3 is 14 amino acids long. CDR1 is SGHRS, CDR2 YFSETQ, per germline.

The V gene is TRBV18, the J gene TRBJ2-2; TRBD1 might be the D (6 bases). The V end was cut by 6 bases, the J end by 1 base, with 18 bases between. Germline V gene lookup returns CDR1 KGHSH and CDR2 LQKENI. CDR3 length equals 17 residues. CDR3 DNA sequence: TGTGCCAGCTCTCCCCGAGACGTCAGGGGGAACACCGGGGAGCTGTTTTTT. Translation gives CASSPRDVRGNTGELFF.

The rearrangement uses TRBV5-1 and TRBJ1-2; D is unresolved. The CDR3 covers 13 residues. Germline values: CDR1 SGHRS, CDR2 YFSETQ. Trimming removed 0 bases at V and 8 bases at J, with 11 bases between. In DNA, the CDR3 is TGCGCCAGCAGCTTGGAAGAGGTGGCAGGCTACACCTTC. Its protein is CASSLEEVAGYTF.

With respect to this clone: This specimen includes other DNA sequences encoding the same CDR3. This rearrangement joins TRBV19 to TRBJ1-1, with D possibly being TRBD1 (5 bases). The CDR3 has 13 residues. The V and J ends lost 5 bases and 1 base respectively, with 8 bases between them. The germline V gene encodes CDR1 LNHDA and CDR2 SQIVND (reference sequence). This CDR3 is CASSRRENTEAFF. The CDR3 DNA is TGTGCCAGTAGTCGCAGGGAGAACACTGAAGCTTTCTTT.

The chain has TRBV5-4 and TRBJ1-2, with D unresolved. This CDR3 spans 15 amino acids. Germline lookup yields CDR1 SGHNT and CDR2 YYREEE (reference sequence). Trimming took off 0 bases at V and 2 bases at J, with 11 bases between the two ends. This chain's CDR3 is CASSLGSVRNYGYTF. CDR3 nucleotides: TGTGCCAGCAGCTTGGGAAGCGTTAGGAACTATGGCTACACCTTC.

The V call is TRBV18, the J call TRBJ2-3; 11 nucleotides line up with TRBD1. This CDR3 comprises 15 residues. The trim removed 2 bases at V and 3 bases at J, leaving 1 base unmatched. Germline CDR1 reads KGHSH; CDR2 reads LQKENI. CDR3 residues: CASSPGTGGTDTQYF. Written as DNA, the CDR3 is TGTGCCAGCTCACCAGGGACAGGGGGAACAGATACGCAGTATTTT.

This clone was recorded only once. The chain employs TRBV13 and TRBJ2-5; TRBD2 matches 8 bases. CDR3 length: 15 residues. Trimming cost V 7 bases and J 5 bases; bases outside gene matches: 12. Germline V gene lookup returns CDR1 PRHDT and CDR2 FYEKMQ (reference sequence). CDR3 DNA sequence: TGTGCCAGCACCCCCGGGGGGGGGATACGTGAGACCCAGTACTTC. It is translated as CASTPGGGIRETQYF.

This clone has only a few counts. V is TRBV5-5 and J is TRBJ2-3; D gene unclear. The germline gives CDR1 SGHKS, CDR2 YYEKEE (reference sequence). The CDR3 totals 11 residues. V dropped 1 base and J dropped 5 bases, with 2 bases sitting between them. CDR3 loop: CASSLRDTQYF. The CDR3 nucleotides read TGTGCCAGCAGCTTGCGAGATACGCAGTATTTT.

The chain has TRBV5-1 and TRBJ2-2, with 7 bases identical to TRBD1. Trimming took 5 bases from V and 6 from J; bases not matched to a gene: 4. The CDR3 consists of 13 residues. Per the germline V gene, CDR1 is SGHRS and CDR2 is YFSETQ. CDR3 bases: TGCGCCAGCAGTTTCGGACAGGCCGGGGAGCTGTTTTTT. Its translation: CASSFGQAGELFF. The full variable domain, completed using reference TRBV5-1 and TRBJ2-2, is KAGVTQTPRYLIKTRGQQVTLSCSPISGHRSVSWYQQTPGQGLQFLFEYFSETQRNKGNFPGRFSGRQFSNSRSEMNVSTLELGDSALYLCASSFGQAGELFFGEGSRLTVL.

This clone was found a few times. This rearrangement joins TRBV28 to TRBJ1-5, with D unclear. Germline V gives CDR1 MDHEN, CDR2 SYDVKM. This CDR3 region has 14 residues. Deletions cut 3 bases from V and 3 bases from J, with 9 bases between. The CDR3 protein is CASSLTTPNQPQHF. In DNA form, the CDR3 reads TGTGCCAGCAGTTTGACAACTCCCAATCAGCCCCAGCATTTT. The whole variable domain, filled in from reference TRBV28 and TRBJ1-5, reads DVKVTQSSRYLVKRTGEKVFLECVQDMDHENMFWYRQDPGLGLRLIYFSYDVKMKEKGDIPEGYSVSREKKERFSLILESASTNQTSMYLCASSLTTPNQPQHFGDGTRLSIL.

J is TRBJ2-5 and V is TRBV2, with TRBD1 matching 7 bases. Trimming removed 6 bases from V and 4 bases from J; junction bases left unmatched: 5. This CDR3 comprises 13 residues. Per the germline V gene, CDR1 is SNHLY and CDR2 is FYNNEI. This CDR3 is CASRGDRVETQYF. The CDR3 nucleotides read TGTGCCAGCAGGGGTGACAGGGTAGAGACCCAGTACTTC. Full variable domain (rest looked up from reference TRBV2 and TRBJ2-5): EPEVTQTPSHQVTQMGQEVILRCVPISNHLYFYWYRQILGQKVEFLVSFYNNEISEKSEIFDDQFSVERPDGSNFTLKIRSTKLEDSAMYFCASRGDRVETQYFGPGTRLLVL.

J is TRBJ2-6 and V is TRBV19, with TRBD2 matching 8 bases. Trimming cost V 3 bases and J 2 bases; bases outside gene matches: 3. The CDR3 sequence is 16 residues long. The germline V gene encodes CDR1 LNHDA and CDR2 SQIVND (reference sequence). In nucleotides, the CDR3 is TGTGCCAGTAGTATTGGGACTAGGGCTGGGGCCAACGTCCTGACTTTC. As protein: CASSIGTRAGANVLTF.

This clone appeared a few times. The gene calls are TRBV5-1 and TRBJ1-2; D is perhaps TRBD1 (6 bases). V lost 8 bases and J 5 bases, leaving 22 bases between the germline ends. The CDR3 consists of 15 residues. Germline-derived CDR1 and CDR2 are SGHRS and YFSETQ. The CDR3 sequence is CASRINRAQVYGYTF. DNA of the CDR3: TGCGCCAGTAGGATAAACAGGGCCCAGGTATATGGCTACACCTTC. The full variable domain, rest sourced from reference TRBV5-1 and TRBJ1-2, is KAGVTQTPRYLIKTRGQQVTLSCSPISGHRSVSWYQQTPGQGLQFLFEYFSETQRNKGNFPGRFSGRQFSNSRSEMNVSTLELGDSALYLCASRINRAQVYGYTFGSGTRLTVV.

This chain links TRBV10-2 with TRBJ1-2; 12 bases are shared with TRBD1. The germline gives CDR1 WSHSY, CDR2 SAAADI. V was pared by 4 bases and J by 5 bases, with 5 bases of the junction left unmatched. The CDR3 is 15 amino acids. This CDR3 is CASSVGQGALYGYTF. CDR3 coding DNA: TGCGCCAGCAGTGTGGGACAGGGGGCCTTATATGGCTACACCTTC.

A single count supports this clone. This CDR3 fails to terminate in the conserved phenylalanine or tryptophan, so it likely reflects a read error. The rearrangement joins TRBV7-8 to TRBJ2-7; D call uncertain. Per the germline V gene, CDR1 is SGHVS and CDR2 is FQNEAQ. Trimming shortened V by 2 bases and J by 1 base, and 6 bases separated the two germline ends. CDR3 length: 13 residues. CDR3 coding DNA: TGTGCCAGCAGCTTAAGCGCTTCCTACGAGCAGTACCTC. Translating it yields CASSLSASYEQYL.

The V call is TRBV11-3, the J call TRBJ2-1, with TRBD1 as a possible D gene (5 bases). This CDR3 has 17 residues. Germline CDR1 reads SGHNT; CDR2 reads YENEEA. Trimming pared 2 bases from V and 0 bases from J, leaving 14 bases between. The CDR3 nucleotides are TGTGCCAGCAGCTTACGGTCGGCAGGGCCCTCCTACAATGAGCAGTTCTTC. This sequence encodes CASSLRSAGPSYNEQFF.

The chain uses TRBV7-2 and TRBJ2-1, with 9 bases lining up with TRBD2. CDR1 is SGHTA and CDR2 is FQGNSA in the germline V gene. The CDR3 is 16 amino acids. V lost 4 bases to trimming and J lost 7 bases; unmatched junction nucleotides: 11. DNA for the CDR3: TGTGCCAGCAGCTCCTTAAGCGGGAGGTGGGTTAATGAGCAGTTCTTC. Its translation is CASSSLSGRWVNEQFF.

The chain joins TRBV6-2 or TRBV6-3 to TRBJ2-7; TRBD1 matches at 7 bases. Per germline, CDR1 MNHEY and CDR2 SVGEGT. The V and J ends lost 0 bases and 6 bases, in that order; junction bases with no gene match: 8. This CDR3 region has 15 residues. The CDR3: CASSYSSTGKPEQYF. The CDR3 DNA reads as TGTGCCAGCAGTTACTCGTCGACAGGGAAACCCGAGCAGTACTTC.

The genes are TRBV28 and TRBJ1-5; D is unresolved. V lost 3 bases, J lost 6 bases, and 6 bases lay in between. The length of the CDR3 is 12 residues. Germline V lookup: CDR1 MDHEN, CDR2 SYDVKM. CDR3 coding DNA: TGTGCCAGCAGTTTTTCCGGTCAGCCCCAGCATTTT. Translating it yields CASSFSGQPQHF.

The chain carries TRBV30 and TRBJ2-3; 7 bases agree with TRBD2. Unmatched junction bases numbered 6, after V lost 2 bases and J lost 4 bases. CDR3 size: 14 residues. CDR1 is GTSNPN, CDR2 SVGIG, per germline (reference sequence). DNA for the CDR3: TGTGCCTGGAGTCGGGGAGGGTCCCCAGATACGCAGTATTTT. Translated, it gives CAWSRGGSPDTQYF.

The rearrangement joins TRBV3-1 (or the pseudogene TRBV3-2) to TRBJ1-5; 7 bases match TRBD1. Germline V lookup: CDR1 LGHDT, CDR2 YNNKEL (reference sequence). The CDR3 contains 14 residues. With 7 bases clipped from V and 2 bases from J, the junction kept 5 bases outside the gene matches. The CDR3 DNA reads as TGTGCCAGCAACGACAGGGCGGGCAATCAGCCCCAGCATTTT. Amino acids: CASNDRAGNQPQHF.

This clone was seen only a few times. The chain is built from TRBV28 and TRBJ1-5; TRBD1 matches at 11 bases. The CDR3 has 15 amino acids. V lost 6 bases, J lost 4 bases, and 5 bases stayed unmatched. The germline V gene has CDR1 MDHEN and CDR2 SYDVKM. CDR3 sequence reads: CASRPGTGGNQPQHF. The CDR3 bases are TGTGCCAGCAGACCCGGGACAGGGGGTAATCAGCCCCAGCATTTT.

The chain links TRBV7-2 to TRBJ2-5; no reliable D call. CDR3 size: 13 residues. V gave up 3 bases and J gave up 9 bases, with 14 bases separating them. Germline CDR1 SGHTA, CDR2 FQGNSA. CDR3 loop: CASSFDTPMAQYF. CDR3 bases: TGTGCCAGCAGCTTTGACACCCCCATGGCCCAGTACTTC.

This chain links TRBV4-1 with TRBJ1-2; 9 nucleotides agree with TRBD1. Germline CDR1 and CDR2: MGHRA and YSYEKL. Trimming took 3 bases from V and 8 from J; bases not matched to a gene: 7. The CDR3 contains 14 residues. The CDR3 sequence: CASSQPGTGSGYTF. The CDR3 DNA sequence: TGCGCCAGCAGCCAGCCTGGGACAGGGAGCGGCTACACCTTC.

Turning to this clone: Additional DNA sequences in this sample encode the identical CDR3. The V call is TRBV2, the J call TRBJ2-7; D is uncertain. CDR3 size: 11 residues. In germline, CDR1 is SNHLY, CDR2 FYNNEI. Trimming left V 3 bases short and J 3 bases short, with 3 bases between. This CDR3 reads CASSEYYEQYF. As DNA, the CDR3 is TGTGCCAGCAGTGAGTACTACGAGCAGTACTTC.

This chain links TRBV12-2 with TRBJ1-1. TRBV12-2 is given as a pseudogene. The CDR3 has 15 amino acids. The CDR3 loop is CASRLAERGNTEAFF. CDR3 sequence (DNA): TGTGCAAGTCGCTTAGCGGAACGGGGGAACACTGAAGCTTTCTTT.